The 18 T cell receptor beta chains reported below all come from one sample, sequenced in a study of blood T cell repertoires in COVID-19. Libraries were prepared by immunoSEQ multiplex PCR; TCRdb keeps only in-frame clonotypes and omits some of them. The sample includes under 150,000 clones, 80% to 90% of them seen just once. The sequenced sample was peripheral blood. The receptors shown here come from a man aged 50 or older with active COVID-19.

The chain is built from TRBV5-6 and TRBJ2-3; 10 bases align to TRBD2. The length of the CDR3 is 19 residues. Trimming removed 4 bases from V and 4 bases from J; junction bases left unmatched: 18. In germline, CDR1 is SGHDT, CDR2 YYEEEE. The CDR3 nucleotides read TGTGCCAGCAGCGGAAGACCTAGCGGGGGACGACTGGGCGCAGATACGCAGTATTTT. This encodes CASSGRPSGGRLGADTQYF.

The chain links TRBV11-2 to TRBJ2-7; TRBD1 might be the D (5 bases). The CDR3 loop spans 10 amino acids. Germline V gives CDR1 SGHAT, CDR2 FQNNGV. Trimming cost V 4 bases and J 7 bases, with 5 bases left between them. CDR3 sequence (DNA): TGTGCCAGCAGCTCAGGGGAGCAGTACTTC. Its protein is CASSSGEQYF.

This clone came up a few times. The V and J genes are TRBV7-2 and TRBJ2-3; TRBD2 aligns across 14 bases. After removal of 0 bases from V and 6 bases from J, the junction contained 8 bases not matched to a gene. The germline CDR1 and CDR2 sequences are SGHTA and FQGNSA. There are 18 residues in the CDR3. CDR3 in DNA: TGTGCCAGCAGCTTAGCGACTAGCGGGGGGGCCAGGGTCGATACGCAGTATTTT. Protein: CASSLATSGGARVDTQYF.

V usage is TRBV3-1 (or the pseudogene TRBV3-2) and J usage is TRBJ1-1, with 9 bases lining up with TRBD1. The germline gives CDR1 LGHDT, CDR2 YNNKEL (reference sequence). Trimming at V came to 0 bases and at J to 7 bases, leaving 3 bases not matched to a gene. There are 14 residues in the CDR3. The CDR3 loop reads CASSQESDRGEAFF. The CDR3 coding sequence is TGTGCCAGCAGCCAAGAGTCGGACAGGGGTGAAGCTTTCTTT.

V and J are TRBV7-8 and TRBJ2-3; 8 bases line up with TRBD2. This CDR3 region has 15 residues. J gave up 0 bases and V 3 bases, and 2 bases lay outside the gene matches. CDR1 is SGHVS, CDR2 FQNEAQ, per germline. CDR3 sequence (DNA): TGTGCCAGCAGCTTCGCTAGCGGGAGCACAGATACGCAGTATTTT. Its translation is CASSFASGSTDTQYF.

The chain couples TRBV5-1 to TRBJ2-1, with TRBD2 as a possible D gene (5 bases). The CDR3 runs 13 residues. Trimming left V 4 bases short and J 7 bases short, with 12 bases between. Germline V gives CDR1 SGHRS, CDR2 YFSETQ. CDR3 in amino acids: CASSPGPGNEQFF. In nucleotides, the CDR3 is TGCGCCAGCAGCCCCGGCCCGGGGAATGAGCAGTTCTTC.

The gene calls are TRBV30 and TRBJ1-2; D is possibly TRBD1 (5 bases). The CDR3 is 12 residues long. Germline assignment: CDR1 GTSNPN and CDR2 SVGIG (reference sequence). Deletions cut 7 bases from V and 2 bases from J, with 11 bases between. CDR3 sequence reads: CAYTDINYGYTF. The CDR3 DNA reads as TGTGCCTACACGGACATAAACTATGGCTACACCTTC.

The chain links TRBV18 to TRBJ2-3; no definite D call. V lost 0 bases, J lost 4 bases, and 5 bases lay in between. From germline, CDR1 is KGHSH and CDR2 LQKENI. This CDR3 comprises 13 residues. CDR3 sequence reads: CASSPPAADTQYF. The CDR3 DNA reads TGTGCCAGCTCACCACCCGCGGCAGATACGCAGTATTTT.

The gene calls are TRBV12-3 or TRBV12-4 and TRBJ1-5; D uncertain. Deletions cut 4 bases from V and 6 bases from J, with 7 bases between. The CDR3 spans 12 residues. CDR3 sequence reads: CASSYQSQPQHF. The CDR3 nucleotides read TGTGCCAGCAGTTATCAGTCTCAGCCCCAGCATTTT.

The gene calls are TRBV6-4 and TRBJ2-1, with 14 bases identical to TRBD2. The CDR3 is 14 amino acids. The germline CDR1 and CDR2 sequences are MRHNA and SNTAGT. V shed 6 bases, J shed 7 bases, and the junction held 2 bases outside the gene matches. CDR3 in DNA: TGTGCCAGCAGATGGACTAGCGGGGGGAATGAGCAGTTCTTC. Amino acids: CASRWTSGGNEQFF.

This sequence joins TRBV11-3 and TRBJ2-3, with D unresolved. CDR1 and CDR2 (germline): SGHNT, YENEEA. The V end lost 1 base, the J end lost 6 bases, and 11 bases lay between the germline ends. CDR3 length: 14 residues. The CDR3 nucleotides are TGTGCCAGCAGCTTAGTGAGCCCTCCCGATACGCAGTATTTT. This codes for CASSLVSPPDTQYF.

This clone was counted between two and nine times. V gene TRBV18 combines with J gene TRBJ2-2; TRBD1 aligns across 9 bases. V lost 1 base and J lost 6; bases outside the gene matches: 3. The CDR3 runs 15 residues. CDR1 is KGHSH and CDR2 is LQKENI in the germline V gene. CDR3 loop: CASSPRDRAAGELFF. DNA of the CDR3: TGTGCCAGCTCACCACGGGACAGGGCGGCCGGGGAGCTGTTTTTT. Looking up the rest from reference TRBV18 and TRBJ2-2 gives the full variable domain: NAGVMQNPRHLVRRRGQEARLRCSPMKGHSHVYWYRQLPEEGLKFMVYLQKENIIDESGMPKERFSAEFPKEGPSILRIQQVVRGDSAAYFCASSPRDRAAGELFFGEGSRLTVL.

The chain combines TRBV5-1 with TRBJ2-3; a possible D gene is TRBD2 (5 bases). Deletions cut 4 bases from V and 0 bases from J, with 12 bases between. Germline V gene lookup returns CDR1 SGHRS and CDR2 YFSETQ. This CDR3 has 15 amino acids. CDR3 sequence reads: CASSPRVSSTDTQYF. The CDR3 DNA sequence: TGCGCCAGCAGCCCGAGGGTCTCTAGCACAGATACGCAGTATTTT.

This clone was observed a handful of times. The chain combines TRBV7-8 with TRBJ1-6; 7 bases map to TRBD1. The junction had 11 bases not matched to a gene; V was cut back by 0 bases and J by 0 bases. The CDR3 totals 20 residues. Germline CDR1 is SGHVS and CDR2 is FQNEAQ. CDR3 sequence (DNA): TGTGCCAGCAGCTTAGCATCCTACCGACAGGGTAGCTCCTATAATTCACCCCTCCACTTT. Its protein product is CASSLASYRQGSSYNSPLHF.

V and J are TRBV14 and TRBJ2-7; 11 nucleotides align to TRBD1. Germline CDR1 reads SGHDN; CDR2 reads FVKESK. This CDR3 contains 15 residues. V shed 4 bases, J shed 4 bases, and the junction held 6 bases outside the gene matches. CDR3 sequence reads: CASSRTGTGGYEQYF. The CDR3 region has the DNA TGTGCCAGCAGCCGCACCGGGACAGGGGGTTACGAGCAGTACTTC.

The chain joins TRBV7-2 to TRBJ1-2, with D perhaps matching TRBD1 (6 bases). The CDR3 is 14 residues long. Germline V gene sequence: CDR1 SGHTA, CDR2 FQGNSA. V lost 4 bases and J 4 bases, leaving 13 bases between the germline ends. The CDR3 is CASSSRQVGYGYTF. The CDR3, as DNA: TGTGCCAGCAGCTCTCGACAGGTGGGCTATGGCTACACCTTC.

The chain carries TRBV9 and TRBJ2-1; 11 nucleotides match TRBD2. V gave up 0 bases and J gave up 5 bases; unmatched junction bases: 10. CDR3 length: 18 amino acids. CDR1 and CDR2 (germline): SGDLS, YYNGEE. In DNA, the CDR3 is TGTGCCAGCAGCGTAGCCCTCGGGATAGCGGGGGGGCACAATGAGCAGTTCTTC. It specifies CASSVALGIAGGHNEQFF.

This clone was observed a single time. V and J are TRBV7-9 and TRBJ1-1; D remains unclear. Trimming removed 5 bases at V and 6 bases at J, with 13 bases between. The germline gives CDR1 SEHNR, CDR2 FQNEAQ (reference sequence). This CDR3 comprises 13 residues. The CDR3 region has the DNA TGTGCCAGCAGCCCGGAGCCTGGTTCTGAAGCTTTCTTT. This sequence encodes CASSPEPGSEAFF.